This record concerns one T cell receptor beta chain sequence. How the authors handled the data: Nucleated cell counts were estimated from reference gene primer amplification. Repertoires were generated with immunoSEQ multiplex PCR, while TCRdb's copy carries only in-frame clones and drops some. V and J calls and clone size follow that table, whereas D and trimming were derived from the DNA. Of around 97,000 clones listed, approximately 87% were seen once; the top ten hold approximately 15%. Trimming removed 0 bases at V and 6 bases at J, with 7 bases between. Germline lookup yields CDR1 MNHEY and CDR2 SMNVEV (reference sequence). The CDR3 has 13 amino acids. These data originate in a study of blood T cell repertoires in COVID-19. Turning to the study itself: Both acute and convalescent COVID-19 samples were obtained from the United States, Italy and Spain. PBMCs, B-cell-depleted T cells, or T cells provided the cDNA or gDNA that made up the material.

The TCR sequence derives from a human donor in a cohort sampled during active COVID-19. The sample taken for sequencing was peripheral blood. The V call is TRBV27, the J call TRBJ2-3; D call uncertain. CDR3 amino acids: CASSLSPEDTQYF. CDR3 sequence (DNA): TGTGCCAGCAGTTTATCTCCCGAGGATACGCAGTATTTT.